Below, one T cell receptor (beta chain) is given with its context. Its matching antigen is unknown. Some 30,000 T cell genomes, or around 200 ng DNA, went into the sorted-subset replicate PCRs. The protocol was immunoSEQ multiplex PCR, while the TCRdb copy is restricted to in-frame clones and leaves out a portion. The table includes hundreds of thousands of clones, 85% to 95% detected once. The data belong to a study of shared clonotypes between healthy human individuals. Across the study: Three plates each covered CD4 naive and memory; CD8 naive two, CD8 memory one. Study conclusions and caveats: Among a few donors, approximately 5% of naive CD4 clonotypes were found in common. It was anticipated that sequencing depth would influence how many clonotypes donors shared.

Terminally differentiated effector memory CD45RA+ cells were excluded by CCR7 positive selection of CD45RO-negative cells. The CDR3 is made up of 17 amino acids. Germline V lookup: CDR1 SNHLY, CDR2 FYNNEI. V was clipped by 8 bases and J by 2 bases; unmatched bases: 12. This TCR came from a young woman in good health. The sequenced sample was naive CD8+ T cells sorted from blood. The gene calls are TRBV2 and TRBJ2-1; 10 bases fit TRBD2. CDR3 DNA: TGTGCCAGCCGTGGGACTAGCGATTTGGCCCCCTACAATGAGCAGTTCTTC. Its translation is CASRGTSDLAPYNEQFF.